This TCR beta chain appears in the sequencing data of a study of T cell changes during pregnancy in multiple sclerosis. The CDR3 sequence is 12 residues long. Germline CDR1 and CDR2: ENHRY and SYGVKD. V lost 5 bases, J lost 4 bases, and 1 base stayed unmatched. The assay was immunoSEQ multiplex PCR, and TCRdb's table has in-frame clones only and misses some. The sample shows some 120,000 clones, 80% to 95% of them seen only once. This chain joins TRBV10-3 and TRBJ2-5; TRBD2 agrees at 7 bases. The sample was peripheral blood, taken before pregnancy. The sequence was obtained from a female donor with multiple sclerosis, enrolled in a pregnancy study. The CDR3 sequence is CAISTSVETQYF. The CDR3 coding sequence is TGTGCCATCAGTACTAGCGTAGAGACCCAGTACTTC.